The entry below gives a single TCR beta chain sequence along with its context. Its antigen is currently unknown. There are 13 residues in the CDR3. V trimming: 4 bases; J trimming: 5 bases; junction bases outside the gene matches: 0. These data are taken from a study of T cell responses to AZD1222 COVID-19 vaccine. Only in-frame clones appear in the TCRdb table, and some are missing; sequencing was by immunoSEQ multiplex PCR. The sample consists of fewer than 85,000 clones, 70% to 90% of them appearing once. Whole-study findings and limits: Two AZD1222 doses significantly raised spike-specific TCR breadth and depth over controls.

The clonotype originates from an adult who received the AZD1222 COVID-19 vaccine. The sample consisted of peripheral blood, taken 28 days after the second AZD1222 dose. V is TRBV12-3 or TRBV12-4 and J is TRBJ2-2, with 8 bases aligning to TRBD1. The CDR3 nucleotides read TGTGCCAGCAGTTGGACAGGGACCGGGGAGCTGTTTTTT. Translated: CASSWTGTGELFF.